What follows are 9 T cell receptor beta chains derived from one specimen sequenced in a study of cytomegalovirus exposure and HLA in healthy donors. PCR amplification relied on 60 Vbeta primers (plus 13 Jbeta primers). The assay was immunoSEQ multiplex PCR, and TCRdb's table has in-frame clones only and misses some. The sample records some 200,000 clones, about 75% being singletons. Source material: PBMCs. Receptors were obtained from a man aged 18 to 35 in good health and CMV-seronegative.

Comment on this clone: Compared with germline, one end of the junction differs, possibly owing to a read error. This chain uses TRBV13 with TRBJ1-6, with 7 nucleotides matching TRBD1. This CDR3 region has 16 residues. Germline assignment: CDR1 PRHDT and CDR2 FYEKMQ (reference sequence). This CDR3 reads CASSSLPGTVNSPLHF. CDR3 nucleotides: TGCGCCAGCAGCTCACTCCCCGGGACAGTTAATTCACCCCTCCACTTT. Complete variable domain (other parts from reference TRBV13 and TRBJ1-6): AAGVIQSPRHLIKEKRETATLKCYPIPRHDTVYWYQQGPGQDPQFLISFYEKMQSDKGSIPDRFSAQQFSDYHSELNMSSLELGDSALYFCASSSLPGTVNSPLHFGNGTRLTVT.

The chain carries TRBV27 and TRBJ1-1, with D perhaps TRBD1 (5 bases). Germline V gene sequence: CDR1 MNHEY, CDR2 SMNVEV (reference sequence). This CDR3 spans 16 amino acids. The V end lost 8 bases, the J end lost 0 bases, and 19 bases lay between the germline ends. The CDR3 spells CASRTLWRGMNTEAFF. In DNA, the CDR3 is TGTGCCAGCCGTACCCTTTGGAGGGGAATGAACACTGAAGCTTTCTTT.

The chain links TRBV7-6 to TRBJ2-7, with 9 bases lining up with TRBD2. Germline V gene sequence: CDR1 SGHVS, CDR2 FNYEAQ. This CDR3 comprises 15 residues. J lost 0 bases, V lost 5 bases, and 5 bases had no gene match. As DNA, the CDR3 is TGTGCCAGCAGCGAAGCTAGCGGGAACTCCTACGAGCAGTACTTC. The encoded protein is CASSEASGNSYEQYF.

To note about this clone: The junction shows a germline mismatch at one end, possibly a read error. This chain connects TRBV7-7 to TRBJ2-5; D might be TRBD1 (5 bases). This CDR3 is 15 amino acids long. The germline CDR1 and CDR2 sequences are SSHAT and FNYEAQ (reference sequence). CDR3 sequence: CASSLQGDLQETQYF. CDR3 nucleotide sequence: TGTGCTAGCAGCCTTCAGGGCGACCTGCAAGAGACCCAGTACTTC.

The chain recombines TRBV30 with TRBJ1-6; D is perhaps TRBD1 (6 bases). Germline V gene lookup returns CDR1 GTSNPN and CDR2 SVGIG (reference sequence). V lost 5 bases and J lost 8, with 13 bases in between. The CDR3 contains 13 residues. CDR3 nucleotide sequence: TGTGCCTGGGGGGGCGTGATTGATTCACCCCTCCACTTT. Translating it yields CAWGGVIDSPLHF. Supplemented by reference TRBV30 and TRBJ1-6, the full variable domain reads SQTIHQWPATLVQPVGSPLSLECTVEGTSNPNLYWYRQAAGRGLQLLFYSVGIGQISSEVPQNLSASRPQDRQFILSSKKLLLSDSGFYLCAWGGVIDSPLHFGNGTRLTVT.

This clone came up once. The chain couples TRBV6-6 to TRBJ2-5, with D perhaps TRBD1 (6 bases). This CDR3 contains 15 residues. From germline, CDR1 is MNHNY and CDR2 SVGAGI (reference sequence). Trimming pared 1 base from V and 2 bases from J, leaving 11 bases between. The CDR3 sequence is CASSYYRQGQETQYF. CDR3 DNA sequence: TGTGCCAGCAGTTACTATCGGCAGGGGCAAGAGACCCAGTACTTC.

The rearrangement joins TRBV4-3 to TRBJ2-1; 16 bases match TRBD2. With V trimmed by 0 bases and J by 7 bases, 3 bases remained unmatched. The CDR3 runs to 17 residues. CDR1 LGHNA and CDR2 YSLEER come from the germline V gene. CDR3 sequence reads: CASSQESGLAGGNEQFF. The CDR3 coding sequence is TGCGCCAGCAGCCAAGAGTCGGGACTAGCGGGGGGGAATGAGCAGTTCTTC.

J is TRBJ1-1 and V is TRBV27, with unresolved D. This CDR3 has 14 residues. Germline CDR1 MNHEY, CDR2 SMNVEV (reference sequence). V gave up 4 bases and J gave up 12 bases, with 21 bases separating them. CDR3 protein: CASSSLKGDPQTFF. The CDR3 DNA is TGTGCCAGCAGTTCCCTAAAGGGAGATCCCCAGACTTTCTTT.

V and J are TRBV30 and TRBJ1-1; tentatively, D is TRBD1 (6 bases). Germline CDR1 reads GTSNPN; CDR2 reads SVGIG (reference sequence). The CDR3 is made up of 16 amino acids. The V end lost 0 bases, the J end lost 1 base, and 15 bases lay between the germline ends. The CDR3: CAWSVHRGGTNTEAFF. CDR3 in DNA: TGTGCCTGGAGTGTACATAGGGGGGGAACGAACACTGAAGCTTTCTTT.